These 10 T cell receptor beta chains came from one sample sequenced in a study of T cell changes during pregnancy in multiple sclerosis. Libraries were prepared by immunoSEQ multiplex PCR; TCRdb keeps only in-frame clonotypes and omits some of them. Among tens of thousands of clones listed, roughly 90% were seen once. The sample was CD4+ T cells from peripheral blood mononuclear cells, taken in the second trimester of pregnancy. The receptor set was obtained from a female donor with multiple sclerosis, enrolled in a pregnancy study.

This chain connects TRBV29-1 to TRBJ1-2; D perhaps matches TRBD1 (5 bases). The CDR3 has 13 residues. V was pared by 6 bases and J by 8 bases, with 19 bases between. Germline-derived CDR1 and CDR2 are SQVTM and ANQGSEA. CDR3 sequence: CSVDSATDSGYTF. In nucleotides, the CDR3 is TGCAGCGTAGACTCTGCGACAGATTCCGGCTACACCTTC. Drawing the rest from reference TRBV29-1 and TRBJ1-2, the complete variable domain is SAVISQKPSRDICQRGTSLTIQCQVDSQVTMMFWYRQQPGQSLTLIATANQGSEATYESGFVIDKFPISRPNLTFSTLTVSNMSPEDSSIYLCSVDSATDSGYTFGSGTRLTVV.

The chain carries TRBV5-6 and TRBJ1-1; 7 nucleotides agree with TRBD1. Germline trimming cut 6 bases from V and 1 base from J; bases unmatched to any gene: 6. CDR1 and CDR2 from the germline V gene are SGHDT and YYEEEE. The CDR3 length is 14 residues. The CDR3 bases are TGTGCCAGCACCAAGGGACAGCAGAACACTGAAGCTTTCTTT. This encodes CASTKGQQNTEAFF.

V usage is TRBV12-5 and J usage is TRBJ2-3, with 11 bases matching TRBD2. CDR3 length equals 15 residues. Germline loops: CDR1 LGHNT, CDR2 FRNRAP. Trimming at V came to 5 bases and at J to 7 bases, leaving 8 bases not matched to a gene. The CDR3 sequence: CASGMTSGVGNTQYF. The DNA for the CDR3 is TGTGCTAGTGGTATGACTAGCGGGGTTGGAAATACGCAGTATTTT.

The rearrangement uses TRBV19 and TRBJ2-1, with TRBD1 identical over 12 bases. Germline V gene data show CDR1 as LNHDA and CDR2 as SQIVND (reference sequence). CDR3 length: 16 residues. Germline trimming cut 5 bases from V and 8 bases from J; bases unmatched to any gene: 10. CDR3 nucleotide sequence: TGTGCCAGTAGTCCAAAGGGGACAGGGGGCTATCATGAGCAGTTCTTC. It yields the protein CASSPKGTGGYHEQFF. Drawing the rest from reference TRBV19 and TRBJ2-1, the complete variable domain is DGGITQSPKYLFRKEGQNVTLSCEQNLNHDAMYWYRQDPGQGLRLIYYSQIVNDFQKGDIAEGYSVSREKKESFPLTVTSAQKNPTAFYLCASSPKGTGGYHEQFFGPGTRLTVL.

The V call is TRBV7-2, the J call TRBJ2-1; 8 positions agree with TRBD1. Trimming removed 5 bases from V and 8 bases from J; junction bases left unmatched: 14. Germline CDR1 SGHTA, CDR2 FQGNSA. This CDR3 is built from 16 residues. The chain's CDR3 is CASSRTGGPSNDEQFF. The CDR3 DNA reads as TGTGCCAGCAGCCGAACAGGGGGGCCTTCCAATGATGAGCAGTTCTTC.

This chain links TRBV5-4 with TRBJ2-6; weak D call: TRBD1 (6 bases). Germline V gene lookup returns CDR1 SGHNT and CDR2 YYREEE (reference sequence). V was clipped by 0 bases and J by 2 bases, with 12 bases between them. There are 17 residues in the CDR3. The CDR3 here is CASSLGLQGPGANVLTF. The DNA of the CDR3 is TGTGCCAGCAGCTTGGGACTACAGGGCCCTGGGGCCAACGTCCTGACTTTC.

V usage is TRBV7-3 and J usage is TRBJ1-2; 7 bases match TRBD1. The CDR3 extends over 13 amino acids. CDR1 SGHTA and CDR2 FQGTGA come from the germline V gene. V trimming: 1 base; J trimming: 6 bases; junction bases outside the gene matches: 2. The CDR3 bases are TGTGCCAGCAGCTTAAGCGACAGGGATGGCTACACCTTC. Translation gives CASSLSDRDGYTF. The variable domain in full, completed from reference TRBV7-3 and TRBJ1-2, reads GAGVSQTPSNKVTEKGKYVELRCDPISGHTALYWYRQSLGQGPEFLIYFQGTGAADDSGLPNDRFFAVRPEGSVSTLKIQRTERGDSAVYLCASSLSDRDGYTFGSGTRLTVV.

For the CDR3, the DNA is TGTGCCAGCAGTGGCACGGGAAACTATGGCTACACCTTC. It specifies CASSGTGNYGYTF. The J gene is TRBJ1-2, the V gene TRBV6-1; the D is unclear. This CDR3 comprises 13 residues. Per germline, CDR1 MNHNS and CDR2 SASEGT. V was shortened by 4 bases and J by 2 bases, with 8 bases between the two germline ends.

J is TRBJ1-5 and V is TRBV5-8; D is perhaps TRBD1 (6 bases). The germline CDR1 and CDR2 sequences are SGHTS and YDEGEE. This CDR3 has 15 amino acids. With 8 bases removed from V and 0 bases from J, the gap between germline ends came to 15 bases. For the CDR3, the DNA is TGTGCCAGTACCGGACAGATTCATAGCAATCAGCCCCAGCATTTT. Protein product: CASTGQIHSNQPQHF.

The CDR3 DNA reads as TGTGCCAGCAGCCAAGGGTTCCAACGGCAGGGTTTTGGCGAGCAGTACTTC. Its protein product is CASSQGFQRQGFGEQYF. J is TRBJ2-7 and V is TRBV4-2; D perhaps matches TRBD1 (5 bases). The CDR3 runs to 17 residues. V lost 1 base and J lost 6, with 22 bases in between. The germline gives CDR1 LGHNA, CDR2 YNFKEQ.